This T cell receptor beta chain was captured in a study of blood T cells in healthy people across ages. The study, taken as a whole, reports: The long-lived group displayed more naive CD4+ cells, plus higher diversity, than the aged donors did.

The V gene lost 7 bases and the J gene lost 2 bases, with 15 bases spanning the gap. Germline-derived CDR1 and CDR2 are MNHNS and SASEGT. The CDR3 runs to 14 residues. Next came a second PCR, run for about 7 to 12 cycles, which used a sample-barcoded 5' primer along with a J-beta primer mix. A single record per CDR3 protein comes from TCRdb applying MiXCR to the 5' RACE reads. Of some 640,000 distinct CDR3 sequences listed, approximately 30% are singletons. This clonotype has ten or more counts. What it binds is unknown. Sequenced material: blood. The source is a woman of 80 years or more in good health. The rearrangement uses TRBV6-1 and TRBJ2-7, with a weak D call TRBD2 (5 bases). The CDR3 sequence is CASIRRSRAYEQYF. For the CDR3, the DNA is TGTGCCAGCATTCGTCGATCGCGGGCCTACGAGCAGTACTTC.